This T cell receptor beta chain was sequenced during a study of T cell changes during pregnancy in multiple sclerosis. Assay: immunoSEQ multiplex PCR; the TCRdb copy retains only in-frame clones and omits some. The data show 22,000 or so clones, approximately 93% seen once. The CDR3 is made up of 13 amino acids. Deletions cut 3 bases from V and 6 bases from J, with 12 bases between. CDR1 is LGHNA, CDR2 YSLEER, per germline. The receptor was isolated from a female donor in good health, enrolled as a control in a pregnancy study. The chain has TRBV4-3 and TRBJ2-7; possible D gene TRBD1, 5 bases. The sequencing used CD4+ T cells from peripheral blood mononuclear cells, collected after pregnancy. CDR3 residues: CASSQIQGGEQYF. In DNA form, the CDR3 reads TGCGCCAGCAGCCAGATCCAGGGTGGCGAGCAGTACTTC.